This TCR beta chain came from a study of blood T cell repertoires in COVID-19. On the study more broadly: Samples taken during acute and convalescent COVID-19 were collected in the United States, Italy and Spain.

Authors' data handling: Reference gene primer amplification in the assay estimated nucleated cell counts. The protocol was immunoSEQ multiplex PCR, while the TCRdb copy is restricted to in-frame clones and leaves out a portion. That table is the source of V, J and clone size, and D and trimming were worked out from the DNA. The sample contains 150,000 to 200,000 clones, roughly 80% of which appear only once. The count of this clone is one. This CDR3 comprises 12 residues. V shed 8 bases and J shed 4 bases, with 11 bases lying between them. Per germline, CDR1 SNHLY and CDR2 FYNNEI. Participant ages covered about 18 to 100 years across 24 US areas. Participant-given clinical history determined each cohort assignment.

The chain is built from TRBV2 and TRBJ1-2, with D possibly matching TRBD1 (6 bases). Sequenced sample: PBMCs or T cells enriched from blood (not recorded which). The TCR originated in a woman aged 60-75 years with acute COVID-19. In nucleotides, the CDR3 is TGTGCCAGCCGCAGGGGAGCCTATGGCTACACCTTC. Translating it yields CASRRGAYGYTF.